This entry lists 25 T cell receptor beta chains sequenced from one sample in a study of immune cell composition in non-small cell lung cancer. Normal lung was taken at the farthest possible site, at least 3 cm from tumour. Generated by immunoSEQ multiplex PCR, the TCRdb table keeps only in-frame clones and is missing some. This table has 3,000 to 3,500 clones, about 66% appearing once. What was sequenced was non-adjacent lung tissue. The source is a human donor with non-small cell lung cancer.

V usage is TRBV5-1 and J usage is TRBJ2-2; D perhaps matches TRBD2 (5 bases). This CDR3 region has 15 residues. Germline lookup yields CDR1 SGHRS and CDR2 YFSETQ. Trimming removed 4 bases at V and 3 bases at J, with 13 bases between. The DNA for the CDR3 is TGCGCCAGCAGCATGACCCCGCGGGACACCGGGGAGCTGTTTTTT. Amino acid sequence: CASSMTPRDTGELFF.

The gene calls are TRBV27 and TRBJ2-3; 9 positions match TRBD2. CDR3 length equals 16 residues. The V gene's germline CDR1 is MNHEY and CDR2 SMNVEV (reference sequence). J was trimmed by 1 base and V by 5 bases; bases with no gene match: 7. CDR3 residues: CASSAQASGGTDTQYF. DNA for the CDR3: TGTGCCAGCAGTGCCCAGGCTAGCGGGGGCACAGATACGCAGTATTTT.

CDR3 coding DNA: TGTGCCAGCAGGAGAGGGGGTAATAATTCACCCCTCCACTTT. This codes for CASRRGGNNSPLHF. The chain recombines TRBV6-1 with TRBJ1-6; maybe TRBD1 (6 bases). The CDR3 has 14 amino acids. CDR1 MNHNS and CDR2 SASEGT come from the germline V gene. Deletions cut 6 bases from V and 5 bases from J, with 11 bases between.

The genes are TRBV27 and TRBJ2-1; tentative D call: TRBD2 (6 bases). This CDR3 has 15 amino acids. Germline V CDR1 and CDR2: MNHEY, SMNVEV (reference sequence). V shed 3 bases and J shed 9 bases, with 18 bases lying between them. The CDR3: CASSLIPGGVSEQFF. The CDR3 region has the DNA TGTGCCAGCAGTTTGATCCCAGGAGGGGTCAGTGAGCAGTTCTTC.

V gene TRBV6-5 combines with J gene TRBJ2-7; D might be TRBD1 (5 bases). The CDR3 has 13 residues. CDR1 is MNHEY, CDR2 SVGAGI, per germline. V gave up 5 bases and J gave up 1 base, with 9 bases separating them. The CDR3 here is CASSPQGSYEQYF. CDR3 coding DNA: TGTGCCAGCAGTCCCCAGGGATCCTACGAGCAGTACTTC.

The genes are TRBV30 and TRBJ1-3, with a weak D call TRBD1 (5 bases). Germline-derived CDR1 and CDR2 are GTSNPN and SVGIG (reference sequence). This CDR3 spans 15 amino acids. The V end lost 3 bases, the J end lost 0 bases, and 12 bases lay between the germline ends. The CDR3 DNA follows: TGTGCCTGGAGGTCCCAGGGCTCCTCTGGAAACACCATATATTTT. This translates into CAWRSQGSSGNTIYF.

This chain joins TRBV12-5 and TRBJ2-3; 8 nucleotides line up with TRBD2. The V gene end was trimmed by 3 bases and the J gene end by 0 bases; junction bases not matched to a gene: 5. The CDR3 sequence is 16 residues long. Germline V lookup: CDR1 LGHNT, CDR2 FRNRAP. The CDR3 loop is CASGLGRGVSTDTQYF. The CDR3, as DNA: TGTGCTAGTGGTTTAGGGCGGGGGGTTAGCACAGATACGCAGTATTTT. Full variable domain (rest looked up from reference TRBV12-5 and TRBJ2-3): DARVTQTPRHKVTEMGQEVTMRCQPILGHNTVFWYRQTMMQGLELLAYFRNRAPLDDSGMPKDRFSAEMPDATLATLKIQPSEPRDSAVYFCASGLGRGVSTDTQYFGPGTRLTVL.

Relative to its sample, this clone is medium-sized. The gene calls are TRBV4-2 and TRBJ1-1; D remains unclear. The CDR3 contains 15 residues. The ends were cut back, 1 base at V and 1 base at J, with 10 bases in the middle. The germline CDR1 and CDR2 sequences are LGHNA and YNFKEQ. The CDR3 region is CASSQGEGENTEAFF. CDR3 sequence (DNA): TGTGCCAGCAGCCAAGGTGAGGGAGAGAACACTGAAGCTTTCTTT.

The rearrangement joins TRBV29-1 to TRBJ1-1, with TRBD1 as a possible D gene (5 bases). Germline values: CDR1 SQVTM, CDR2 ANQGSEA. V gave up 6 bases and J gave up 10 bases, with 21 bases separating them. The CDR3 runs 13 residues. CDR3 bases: TGCAGCGTCGCAACCCTGGGGGGGAGAGGAGCTTTCTTT. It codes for CSVATLGGRGAFF.

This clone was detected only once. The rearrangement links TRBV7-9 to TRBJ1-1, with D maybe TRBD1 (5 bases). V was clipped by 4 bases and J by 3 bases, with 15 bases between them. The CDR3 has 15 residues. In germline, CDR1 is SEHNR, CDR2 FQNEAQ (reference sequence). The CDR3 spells CASSSLTGGDTEAFF. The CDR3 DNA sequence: TGTGCCAGCAGCTCCTTAACCGGGGGGGACACTGAAGCTTTCTTT. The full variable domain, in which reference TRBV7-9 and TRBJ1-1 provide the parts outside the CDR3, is DTGVSQNPRHKITKRGQNVTFRCDPISEHNRLYWYRQTLGQGPEFLTYFQNEAQLEKSRLLSDRFSAERPKGSFSTLEIQRTEQGDSAMYLCASSSLTGGDTEAFFGQGTRLTVV.

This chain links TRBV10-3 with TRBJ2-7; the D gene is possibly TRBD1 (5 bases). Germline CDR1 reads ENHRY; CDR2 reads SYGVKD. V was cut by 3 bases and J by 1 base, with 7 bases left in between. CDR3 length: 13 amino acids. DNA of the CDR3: TGTGCCATCAGTGACGCAGGGTCCTACGAGCAGTACTTC. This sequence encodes CAISDAGSYEQYF.

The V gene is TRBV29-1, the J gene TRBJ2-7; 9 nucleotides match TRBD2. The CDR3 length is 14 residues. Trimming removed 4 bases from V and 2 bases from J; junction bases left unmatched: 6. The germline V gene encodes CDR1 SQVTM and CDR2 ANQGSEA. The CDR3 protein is CSVATSGPPYEQYF. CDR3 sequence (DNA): TGCAGCGTTGCCACTAGCGGGCCCCCCTACGAGCAGTACTTC.

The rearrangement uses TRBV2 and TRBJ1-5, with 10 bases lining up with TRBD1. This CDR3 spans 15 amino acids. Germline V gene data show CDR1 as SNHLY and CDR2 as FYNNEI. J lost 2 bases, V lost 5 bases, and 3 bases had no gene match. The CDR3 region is CASSRTGGGNQPQHF. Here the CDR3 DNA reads TGTGCCAGCAGTCGGACAGGGGGTGGCAATCAGCCCCAGCATTTT.

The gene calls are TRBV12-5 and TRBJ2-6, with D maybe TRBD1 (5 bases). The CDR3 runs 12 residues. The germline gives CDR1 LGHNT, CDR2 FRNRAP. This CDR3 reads CAGQSRANVLTF. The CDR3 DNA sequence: TGTGCAGGACAAAGTCGGGCCAACGTCCTGACTTTC. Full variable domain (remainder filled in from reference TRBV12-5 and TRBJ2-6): DARVTQTPRHKVTEMGQEVTMRCQPILGHNTVFWYRQTMMQGLELLAYFRNRAPLDDSGMPKDRFSAEMPDATLATLKIQPSEPRDSAVYFCAGQSRANVLTFGAGSRLTVL.

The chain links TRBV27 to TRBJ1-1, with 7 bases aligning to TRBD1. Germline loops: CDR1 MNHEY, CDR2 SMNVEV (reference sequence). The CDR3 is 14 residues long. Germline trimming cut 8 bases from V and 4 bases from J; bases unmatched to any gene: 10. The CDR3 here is CASRITGVGTEAFF. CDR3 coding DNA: TGTGCCAGCCGAATAACAGGGGTTGGCACTGAAGCTTTCTTT.

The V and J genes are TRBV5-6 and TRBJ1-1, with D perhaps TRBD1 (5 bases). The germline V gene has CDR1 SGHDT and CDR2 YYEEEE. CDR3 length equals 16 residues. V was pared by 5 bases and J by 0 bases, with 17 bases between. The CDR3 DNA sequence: TGTGCCAGCAGTTTCGGGAGCGGGGCCATGAACACTGAAGCTTTCTTT. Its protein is CASSFGSGAMNTEAFF.

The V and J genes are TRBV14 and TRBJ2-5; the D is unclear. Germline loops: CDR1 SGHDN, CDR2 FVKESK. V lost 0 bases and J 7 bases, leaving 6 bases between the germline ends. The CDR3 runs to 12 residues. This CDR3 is CASSQDRGTQYF. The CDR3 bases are TGTGCCAGCAGCCAAGATCGCGGGACCCAGTACTTC.

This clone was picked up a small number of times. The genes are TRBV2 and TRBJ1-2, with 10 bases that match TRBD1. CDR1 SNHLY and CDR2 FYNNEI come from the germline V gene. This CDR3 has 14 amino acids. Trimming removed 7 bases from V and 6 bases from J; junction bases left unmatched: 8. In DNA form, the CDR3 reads TGTGCCAGCATGGAGATTGGGACAGGGGATGGCTACACCTTC. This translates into CASMEIGTGDGYTF.

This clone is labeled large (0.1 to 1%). DNA of the CDR3: TGTGCCAGCATAAACAGGAAGAGGGGGGAGCAGTACTTC. Protein: CASINRKRGEQYF. The chain recombines TRBV28 with TRBJ2-7; TRBD1 might be the D (6 bases). The V gene's germline CDR1 is MDHEN and CDR2 SYDVKM. The CDR3 sequence is 13 residues long. V gave up 7 bases and J gave up 7 bases, with 17 bases separating them.

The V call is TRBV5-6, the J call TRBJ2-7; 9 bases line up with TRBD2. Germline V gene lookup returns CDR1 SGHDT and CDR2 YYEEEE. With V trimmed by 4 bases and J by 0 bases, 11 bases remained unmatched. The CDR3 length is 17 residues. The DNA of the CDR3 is TGTGCCAGCAGCCGCACCTCTAGCGGGGCGCTCTCCTACGAGCAGTACTTC. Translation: CASSRTSSGALSYEQYF.

Written as DNA, the CDR3 is TGCGCCAGCAGCCAAGATATAGCGGGGGGGCAGGATACGCAGTATTTT. It yields the protein CASSQDIAGGQDTQYF. The gene calls are TRBV4-1 and TRBJ2-3; 11 bases fit TRBD2. Trimming took 0 bases from V and 6 from J; bases not matched to a gene: 5. The CDR3 totals 16 residues. CDR1 is MGHRA, CDR2 YSYEKL, per germline.

The CDR3 region is CASSYSMGGLQETQYF. For the CDR3, the DNA is TGTGCCAGCAGTTACTCTATGGGGGGACTTCAAGAGACCCAGTACTTC. This chain links TRBV6-5 with TRBJ2-5; tentative D call: TRBD2 (6 bases). The CDR3 runs 16 residues. The germline CDR1 and CDR2 sequences are MNHEY and SVGAGI. V gave up 0 bases and J gave up 2 bases, with 13 bases separating them.

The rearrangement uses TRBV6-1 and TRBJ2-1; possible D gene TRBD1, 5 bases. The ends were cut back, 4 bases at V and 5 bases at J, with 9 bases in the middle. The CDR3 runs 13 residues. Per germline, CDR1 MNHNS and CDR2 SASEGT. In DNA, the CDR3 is TGTGCCAGCAGTGTTTACAGGAACAATGAGCAGTTCTTC. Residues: CASSVYRNNEQFF.

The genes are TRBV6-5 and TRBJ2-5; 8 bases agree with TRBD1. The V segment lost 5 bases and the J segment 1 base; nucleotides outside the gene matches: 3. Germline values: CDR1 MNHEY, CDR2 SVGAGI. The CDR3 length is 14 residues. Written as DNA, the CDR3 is TGTGCCAGCAGTGCAGGGGGCGGCCAAGAGACCCAGTACTTC. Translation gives CASSAGGGQETQYF.

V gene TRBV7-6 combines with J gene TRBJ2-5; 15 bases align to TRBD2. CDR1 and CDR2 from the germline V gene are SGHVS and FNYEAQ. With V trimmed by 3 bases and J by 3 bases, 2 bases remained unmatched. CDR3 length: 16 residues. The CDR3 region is CASSLGLAGGEETQYF. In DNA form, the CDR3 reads TGTGCCAGCAGCTTGGGACTAGCGGGGGGAGAAGAGACCCAGTACTTC.